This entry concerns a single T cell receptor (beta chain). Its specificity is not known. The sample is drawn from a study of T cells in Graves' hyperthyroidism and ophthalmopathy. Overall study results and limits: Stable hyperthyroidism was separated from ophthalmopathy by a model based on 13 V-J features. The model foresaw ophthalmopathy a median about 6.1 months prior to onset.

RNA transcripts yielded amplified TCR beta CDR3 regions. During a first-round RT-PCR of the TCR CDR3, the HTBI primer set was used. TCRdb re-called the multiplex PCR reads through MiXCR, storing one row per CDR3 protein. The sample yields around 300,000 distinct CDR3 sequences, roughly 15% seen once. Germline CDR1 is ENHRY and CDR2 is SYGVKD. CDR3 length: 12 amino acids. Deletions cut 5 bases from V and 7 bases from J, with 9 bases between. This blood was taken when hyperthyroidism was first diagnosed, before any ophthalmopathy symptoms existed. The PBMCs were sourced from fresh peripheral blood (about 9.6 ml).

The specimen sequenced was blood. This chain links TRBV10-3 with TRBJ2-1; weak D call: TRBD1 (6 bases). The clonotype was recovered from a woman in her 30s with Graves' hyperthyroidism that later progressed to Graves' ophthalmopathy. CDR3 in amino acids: CAISPRGNEQFF. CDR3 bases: TGTGCCATCAGTCCCAGGGGAAATGAGCAGTTCTTC.